This TCR beta chain was recorded in a study of Graves' ophthalmopathy and Graves' hyperthyroidism (dated by TCRdb to the late 2010s). Background for the entire study: Hyperthyroidism was defined as stable when no progression to ophthalmopathy occurred within 18 months of follow-up. In total, approximately 130 blood samples were TCR-sequenced: some 40 ophthalmopathy, 80 or so hyperthyroidism and some 17 hyperthyroidism-to-ophthalmopathy patients. In roughly six hyperthyroidism patients, the T-cell repertoires found in thyroid tissue were compared with those found in blood. An independent validation cohort was composed of some 18 hyperthyroidism patients and over 15 patients who later progressed from hyperthyroidism to ophthalmopathy. To tell Graves' ophthalmopathy apart from Graves' hyperthyroidism, and to predict which patients would progress to ophthalmopathy, the study relied on TCR beta repertoire signatures. Following sample collection, hyperthyroidism patients were given methimazole at a starting dose of 30 mg daily, and ophthalmopathy patients were given high-dose intravenous methylprednisolone. To explore V-J signatures distinguishing ophthalmopathy from hyperthyroidism, a discovery set of more than 95 patients (about 43 ophthalmopathy, roughly 55 stable hyperthyroidism) was enrolled. Study-wide conclusions, independent of this receptor: Most of the expanded thyroid clonotypes with a frequency above 0.001 were also detected in blood, and it was suggested that the thyroid immune response may be reflected by blood repertoires. Sample size was not statistically predetermined, and group allocation was not concealed from the investigators. In validation, the model predicted ophthalmopathy progression with more than 55% sensitivity and roughly 78% specificity; fewer than 15 predicted patients were CT-confirmed with GO in a median of approximately six months. The 13-signature model separated ophthalmopathy from stable hyperthyroidism with approximately 85% sensitivity and 81.08% specificity in cross-validation, and 80%/75% in the test set.

Hyperthyroidism patients were newly diagnosed, with disease duration under 2 months, and aged 18 to 65 years. Patients were excluded if they had other autoimmune diseases, uncontrolled infections, pregnancy or lactation. Clinical symptoms, serum thyroxine, TRAb, thyroid ultrasound and orbital computed tomography were used for diagnosis. Total RNA was extracted with Trizol reagent and quality-checked on an Agilent 2100 Bioanalyzer. Notes on this clonotype: Its antigen remains undetermined. No quality values exist for individual bases; no much larger clone is one base distant.

TCR beta CDR3 regions were amplified from RNA transcripts for repertoire sequencing. The first round was an RT-PCR using HTBI primers with the Qiagen OneStep RT-PCR kit, and this first round was followed by a second-round multiplex PCR, then size selection and purification. Sequencing of the libraries was carried out on an Illumina HiSeq2000 in paired-end mode with 100 bp reads. On the authors' methods: Reads were processed with SOAPnuke, discarding reads with adapters, uncalled bases, mean Phred below 15, or no exact constant-primer or identifier match. COPE v1.2.5 was used to merge the high-quality paired reads. Each unique nucleotide sequence was defined as a clonotype, and clonotypes were aligned to IMGT TRB V, D and J references with MiTCR v1.1. The analysis was limited to V-J combinations with a frequency above 0.0001, which together covered over 98% of repertoires. For each V-J combination, a TCR clonal expansion and chaos score was defined as F50 clonal expansion divided by the chaos observed in the TCRdist matrix. Features were reduced by Welch's t-statistics and random forest to approximately 12 V-J combinations, which fed a naive Bayes classifier. Thyroid-blood repertoire similarity was quantified with the Morisita-Horn index. TCRdb reanalyzed the raw reads on its own, using fastp at Q25 for trimming and MiXCR for clone calling, and kept in-frame beta chains. When rows share a CDR3 protein, they turn into one entry using the most common DNA and genes. The V and J calls were determined by TCRdb, not by the authors. Counted in this sample were over a million distinct CDR3 sequences; approximately 35% of them appeared once. In total, the top ten clones hold 11% of the sample.

CDR1 is given as SGHTA and CDR2 as FQGNSA, both from the germline V gene. V is cut by 6 bases and J by 5 bases, and the space between the germline ends is 16 bases. The CDR3 has 14 amino acids, counting the end cysteine and phenylalanine. Only the CDR3 region is kept as DNA, spanning 42 bases read in frame from base 1. The TCR comes from an adult man with Graves' hyperthyroidism. Material for sequencing was peripheral blood or thyroid tissue (not recorded which). Recombination linked TRBV7-2 to TRBJ2-5; the D gene is tentatively TRBD1 or TRBD2, each matching 6 bases. The DNA sequence reads TGTGCCAGCAGGGGGGCTAGCGTGGGTGAGACCCAGTACTTC. This gives the protein CASRGASVGETQYF.